This is a list of T cell receptor beta chains from one sample in a study of vaccination and CD4 T cells after COVID-19. TCRdb analysed the PCR reads with MiXCR anew, one entry per CDR3 protein. Among some 9,800 distinct CDR3 sequences listed, 50% to 70% were seen once. These TCRs are of unknown antigen specificity. The specimen sequenced was CD4+ T cells from blood, cultured in vitro. These receptors originate from a human donor who had recovered from COVID-19. CDR3s include the opening cysteine and the closing phenylalanine or tryptophan. D genes are given only for firm matches. Expanded clones get a size class; other rows say once, few or many, or leave the size out.

j_gene	abundance	d_gene	v_gene	CDR3nt	CDR3aa
TRBJ2-3	-	-	TRBV10-3	TGTGCCATCAGTGAGGAGGGGGTGGCAACAGATACGCAGTATTTT	CAISEEGVATDTQYF
TRBJ2-7	large	TRBD1	TRBV6-1	TGTGCCAGCAGTGATTCTGGAGAGAGACAGGGAAAGTACGAGCAGTACTTC	CASSDSGERQGKYEQYF
TRBJ1-5	-	-	TRBV6-5	TGTGCCAGCAGTTCTTACGCAGGGCAAAGGCATCAGCCCCAGCATTTT	CASSSYAGQRHQPQHF
TRBJ2-7	-	-	TRBV6-1	TGTGCCAGCAGTGGTAATAGAGAGGCCTACGAGCAGTACTTC	CASSGNREAYEQYF
TRBJ1-2	-	TRBD1	TRBV18	TGTGCCAGCTCAACGGTTTTCAGGGGGAACTATGGCTACACCTTC	CASSTVFRGNYGYTF
TRBJ1-6	few	-	TRBV7-8	TGTGCCAGCAGCTCCCTTAGAGGGTTTAGCTCCTATAATTCACCCCTCCACTTT	CASSSLRGFSSYNSPLHF
TRBJ2-2	once	-	TRBV7-2	TGTGCCAGCAGTCTCGGGGCCGGGAACACCGGGGAGCTGTTTTTT	CASSLGAGNTGELFF
TRBJ1-2	-	-	TRBV19	TGTGCCAGTAGTGGTGCCCAGGGCTTCTATGGCTACACCTTC	CASSGAQGFYGYTF
TRBJ2-1	-	TRBD1	TRBV5-1	TGCGCCAGCAGCTCTCGACAGGGGAGCTCCTACAATGAGCAGTTCTTC	CASSSRQGSSYNEQFF
TRBJ2-3	-	-	TRBV24-1	TGTGCCACCAGTGATCGTGGGGGCTTAAATACGCAGTATTTT	CATSDRGGLNTQYF
TRBJ2-7	-	-	TRBV6-1	TGTGCCAGCGGGACCAACTACGAGCAGTACTTC	CASGTNYEQYF
TRBJ1-4	-	-	TRBV20-1	TGCAGTGCTAGAGAGGGGGCAGTTGATAAACTGTTTTTT	CSAREGAVDKLFF
TRBJ1-5	once	TRBD1	TRBV12-3/TRBV12-4	TGTGCCAGCAGTTCCCACAGGGGCGGGCGGAGCAATCAGCCCCAGCATTTT	CASSSHRGGRSNQPQHF
TRBJ1-5	few	TRBD1	TRBV6-2/TRBV6-3	TGTGCCAGCAGCAGGGGACAGTATAGCAATCAGCCCCAGCATTTT	CASSRGQYSNQPQHF
TRBJ2-7	-	TRBD2	TRBV6-5	TGTGCCAGCAGGTACTCGGGGCGGGGGACCTACGAGCAGTACTTC	CASRYSGRGTYEQYF
TRBJ2-3	-	-	TRBV6-2/TRBV6-3	TGTGCCAGCAGTGCTCGTCCGGGGGGCACAGATACGCAGTATTTT	CASSARPGGTDTQYF
TRBJ1-1	few	-	TRBV6-2/TRBV6-3	TGTGCCAGCAGTTATGGGGCGCGAAACACTGAAGCTTTCTTT	CASSYGARNTEAFF
TRBJ1-1	-	-	TRBV4-2	TGTGCCAGCAGCCATACCGGTAAGGGGGTGGAAGCTTTCTTT	CASSHTGKGVEAFF
TRBJ1-2	-	-	TRBV19	TGTGCCAGTACCCCTGGGACCCCCGGGAATGGCTACACCTTC	CASTPGTPGNGYTF
TRBJ2-3	-	-	TRBV27	TGTGCCAGCAGTTTGACCAGGGGTTACGATACGCAGTATTTT	CASSLTRGYDTQYF
TRBJ1-1	few	TRBD1	TRBV25-1	TGTGCCAGCAGTGGCCCCGGGACAGGGCGCACTGAAGCTTTCTTT	CASSGPGTGRTEAFF
TRBJ1-3	-	TRBD1	TRBV19	TGTGCCAGTCTCCAGGGGGCTATCGAAAACACCATATATTTT	CASLQGAIENTIYF
TRBJ2-1	once	TRBD2	TRBV6-1	TGTGCCAGCAGGGCTAGCGGGGGCCCCTCCTACAATGAGCAGTTCTTC	CASRASGGPSYNEQFF
TRBJ2-3	-	-	TRBV6-2/TRBV6-3	TGTGCCAGCAGTTACTCAACTCTAGCGCGAAGCACAGATACGCAGTATTTT	CASSYSTLARSTDTQYF
TRBJ2-3	-	-	TRBV6-2/TRBV6-3	TGTGCCAGCAACCCGACGGCCAGGGCGTTTATTGATACGCAGTATTTT	CASNPTARAFIDTQYF
TRBJ2-5	-	-	TRBV6-1	TGTGCCAGCAGTACCCGTCGAGGGGCAGAGACCCAGTACTTC	CASSTRRGAETQYF
TRBJ1-5	few	TRBD1	TRBV19	TGTGCCAGTAGTCGGGACAGGGGCCAGCCCCAGCATTTT	CASSRDRGQPQHF
TRBJ1-6	-	-	TRBV6-5	TGTGCCAGCAGTTCCACCTATAATTCACCCCTCCACTTT	CASSSTYNSPLHF
TRBJ2-1	-	-	TRBV21-1	TGTGCCAGCAGACCAAAACTAGAGCAGTTCTTC	CASRPKLEQFF
TRBJ2-1	-	-	TRBV7-2	TGTGCCAGCAGCTCCCTGGGGGGCGTATCTGAGCAGTTCTTC	CASSSLGGVSEQFF
TRBJ2-3	-	TRBD2	TRBV20-1	TGCAGTGCCGTTAGCGGGAGCTCACCCACAGATACGCAGTATTTT	CSAVSGSSPTDTQYF
TRBJ2-1	few	TRBD2	TRBV10-3	TGTGCCAGCAGTCGGCGGGGGGAGCCTAACAATGAGCAGTTCTTC	CASSRRGEPNNEQFF
TRBJ2-3	-	-	TRBV6-2/TRBV6-3	TGTGCCAGCAGTAACACTAGGGCAGATACGCAGTATTTT	CASSNTRADTQYF
TRBJ1-2	-	TRBD1	TRBV5-1	TGCGCCAGCAGCTCGCCGGGACAGGGTGATGGCTACACCTTC	CASSSPGQGDGYTF
TRBJ2-6	-	-	TRBV9	TGTGCCAGCAGCCTGGCCGTGGGGGCTGGGGCCAACGTCCTGACTTTC	CASSLAVGAGANVLTF
TRBJ2-7	-	TRBD1	TRBV2	TGTGCCAGCAGTGGGACAGGGGGGACCTACGAGCAGTACTTC	CASSGTGGTYEQYF
TRBJ1-1	once	-	TRBV20-1	TGCAGTGCTAGAGGGGACAAGAACACTGAAGCTTTCTTT	CSARGDKNTEAFF
TRBJ1-3	-	-	TRBV10-3	TGTGCCATCCGTCCCGGGGTGAACTCTGGAAACACCATATATTTT	CAIRPGVNSGNTIYF
TRBJ1-2	-	-	TRBV6-2/TRBV6-3	TGTGCCAGCAGTTACTCGATGTTATCCGGCGGCTACACCTTC	CASSYSMLSGGYTF
TRBJ1-4	-	-	TRBV20-1	TGCAGTGCTAGTTCTGGGGCCCTGAATGAAAAACTGTTTTTT	CSASSGALNEKLFF
TRBJ1-1	-	-	TRBV7-2	TGTGCCAGCAGCTTCAGTAAGAACAAAAACACTGAAGCTTTCTTT	CASSFSKNKNTEAFF